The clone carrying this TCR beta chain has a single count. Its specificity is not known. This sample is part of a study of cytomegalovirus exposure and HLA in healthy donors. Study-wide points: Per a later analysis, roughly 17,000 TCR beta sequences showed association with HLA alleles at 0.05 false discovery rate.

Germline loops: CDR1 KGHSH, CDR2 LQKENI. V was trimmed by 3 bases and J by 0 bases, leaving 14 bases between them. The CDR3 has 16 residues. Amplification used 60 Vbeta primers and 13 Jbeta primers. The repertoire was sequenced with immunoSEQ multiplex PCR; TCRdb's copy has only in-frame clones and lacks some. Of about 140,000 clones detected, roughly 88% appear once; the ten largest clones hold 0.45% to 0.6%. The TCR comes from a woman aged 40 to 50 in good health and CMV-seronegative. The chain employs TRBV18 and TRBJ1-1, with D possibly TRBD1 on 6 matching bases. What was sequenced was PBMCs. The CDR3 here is CASSPRGQGLNTEAFF. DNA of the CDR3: TGTGCCAGCTCACCCCGAGGGCAGGGGCTGAACACTGAAGCTTTCTTT.